This passage covers 24 T cell receptor beta chains from one sample sequenced in a study of blood T cell repertoires in COVID-19 (dated by TCRdb to about 2020). Libraries were prepared through the immunoSEQ multiplex PCR assay. What TCRdb holds here is the immuneACCESS table cut down to in-frame rearrangements. Part of the clones is not present; checked against another copy, under half of the missing clones reflect an unresolved V gene, and the others are unexplained. The sample profile shows fewer than 350,000 clones; approximately 91% of them were found once. In total, the top ten clones hold 0.95% to 1.1% of the sample. Sequencing was carried out using PBMCs or T cells enriched from blood (not recorded which). The source of these receptors is a woman younger than 45 who had been exposed to COVID-19.

The chain couples TRBV9 to TRBJ1-5; D remains unclear. The CDR3 is 13 amino acids. V lost 0 bases to trimming and J lost 6 bases, with 7 bases between them. CDR1 is SGDLS and CDR2 is YYNGEE in the germline V gene. The CDR3 spells CASSVATGQPQHF. DNA of the CDR3: TGTGCCAGCAGCGTAGCTACGGGTCAGCCCCAGCATTTT.

This chain uses TRBV6-1 with TRBJ1-1; TRBD1 might be the D (5 bases). Germline lookup yields CDR1 MNHNS and CDR2 SASEGT. This CDR3 has 13 amino acids. Between the trimmed V and J ends, which lost 2 bases and 8 bases, there was a span of 12 bases. The CDR3 spells CASSETEGLEAFF. CDR3 sequence (DNA): TGTGCCAGCAGTGAAACGGAGGGGTTGGAAGCTTTCTTT.

This clone was detected only a few times. This chain connects TRBV28 to TRBJ1-2; 10 bases agree with TRBD1. Unmatched junction bases numbered 5, after V lost 3 bases and J lost 4 bases. The germline CDR1 and CDR2 sequences are MDHEN and SYDVKM. CDR3 length: 15 residues. CDR3 sequence reads: CASSLDGTGAYGYTF. CDR3 bases: TGTGCCAGCAGTTTGGATGGGACAGGGGCCTATGGCTACACCTTC.

J is TRBJ1-3 and V is TRBV11-2, with TRBD1 as a possible D gene (5 bases). This CDR3 is built from 16 residues. Trimming shortened V by 1 base and J by 0 bases, and 10 bases separated the two germline ends. Germline V gene data show CDR1 as SGHAT and CDR2 as FQNNGV. CDR3 amino acids: CASSLGARVSGNTIYF. The CDR3 bases are TGTGCCAGCAGCTTAGGGGCCAGGGTCTCTGGAAACACCATATATTTT.

This clone was observed a single time. This chain joins TRBV11-2 and TRBJ2-4; possibly TRBD2 for D (6 bases). V was shortened by 5 bases and J by 2 bases, with 16 bases between the two germline ends. CDR3 length: 16 amino acids. Looked up from germline, CDR1 is SGHAT and CDR2 is FQNNGV. CDR3 coding DNA: TGTGCCAGCAGCCTCACGGGCGGGACTTCCAAAAACATTCAGTACTTC. Translating gives CASSLTGGTSKNIQYF.

This chain connects TRBV6-5 to TRBJ2-5, with TRBD2 identical over 12 bases. The CDR3 is made up of 16 amino acids. V lost 2 bases, J lost 2 bases, and 3 bases stayed unmatched. The germline CDR1 and CDR2 sequences are MNHEY and SVGAGI. The CDR3 protein is CASSYTLAGGQETQYF. Here the CDR3 DNA reads TGTGCCAGCAGTTACACCCTAGCGGGAGGGCAAGAGACCCAGTACTTC.

CDR3 residues: CASSLSPESNYGYTF. The CDR3 nucleotides are TGTGCCAGCAGCTTATCGCCAGAATCTAACTATGGCTACACCTTC. The chain carries TRBV11-1 and TRBJ1-2; D is undetermined. Germline values: CDR1 SGHAT, CDR2 FQDESV (reference sequence). The V end was cut by 2 bases, the J end by 0 bases, with 10 bases between. There are 15 residues in the CDR3.

Only one count was recorded for this clone. This chain uses TRBV7-9 with TRBJ2-6; TRBD2 matches 9 bases. Germline CDR1 SEHNR, CDR2 FQNEAQ (reference sequence). The CDR3 covers 19 residues. Trimming cost V 5 bases and J 2 bases; bases outside gene matches: 13. Here the CDR3 reads CASSTPVEREVPGANVLTF. In DNA, the CDR3 is TGTGCCAGCAGCACCCCGGTGGAGCGGGAGGTCCCTGGGGCCAACGTCCTGACTTTC.

CDR3 nucleotides: TGTGCCAGCAGTCTAGCGCTTGCAGACGGGGAGCTGTTTTTT. It encodes CASSLALADGELFF. The chain has TRBV6-6 and TRBJ2-2; maybe TRBD2 (6 bases). Germline CDR1 MNHNY, CDR2 SVGAGI (reference sequence). The CDR3 is made up of 14 amino acids. V was pared by 5 bases and J by 7 bases, with 14 bases between.

CDR3 amino acids: CASSDSLGTVSNTGELFF. DNA of the CDR3: TGTGCCAGCAGCGATAGCCTTGGGACAGTTTCGAACACCGGGGAGCTGTTTTTT. This sequence joins TRBV9 and TRBJ2-2; TRBD1 aligns across 7 bases. Per germline, CDR1 SGDLS and CDR2 YYNGEE. This CDR3 contains 18 residues. The trim removed 3 bases at V and 0 bases at J, leaving 11 bases unmatched.

The V call is TRBV5-8, the J call TRBJ2-2; D ambiguous. The length of the CDR3 is 14 residues. Trimming removed 4 bases at V and 0 bases at J, with 7 bases between. Germline values: CDR1 SGHTS, CDR2 YDEGEE. The CDR3 DNA is TGTGCCAGCAGCCCCCTTCCGAACACCGGGGAGCTGTTTTTT. Encoded protein: CASSPLPNTGELFF. Using reference TRBV5-8 and TRBJ2-2 for the parts outside the CDR3, the full variable domain is EAGVTQSPTHLIKTRGQQATLRCSPISGHTSVYWYQQALGLGLQFLLWYDEGEERNRGNFPPRFSGRQFPNYSSELNVNALELEDSALYLCASSPLPNTGELFFGEGSRLTVL.

The genes are TRBV27 and TRBJ2-7; D unclear. The CDR3 totals 13 residues. V lost 2 bases, J lost 6 bases, and 11 bases lay in between. Germline V gene data show CDR1 as MNHEY and CDR2 as SMNVEV (reference sequence). The CDR3 DNA is TGTGCCAGCAGTTTAAACGTAGCAGCCGAGCAGTACTTC. Amino acids: CASSLNVAAEQYF.

The chain combines TRBV2 with TRBJ2-5, with 13 bases identical to TRBD2. The germline V gene has CDR1 SNHLY and CDR2 FYNNEI. CDR3 size: 16 residues. Trimming at V came to 1 base and at J to 5 bases, leaving 4 bases not matched to a gene. The CDR3 protein is CASSEGTSGSWETQYF. The CDR3 DNA follows: TGTGCCAGCAGTGAAGGGACTAGCGGGAGTTGGGAGACCCAGTACTTC.

This sequence joins TRBV4-1 and TRBJ1-2, with a tentative D call TRBD1 (6 bases). Trimming left V 0 bases short and J 2 bases short, with 22 bases between. Germline CDR1 is MGHRA and CDR2 is YSYEKL. The CDR3 sequence is 19 residues long. CDR3 in amino acids: CASSQDDLPGDMLNYGYTF. The CDR3 bases are TGCGCCAGCAGCCAAGATGACCTTCCAGGGGACATGTTAAACTATGGCTACACCTTC.

The chain links TRBV3-1 (or the pseudogene TRBV3-2) to TRBJ2-1; TRBD2 matches at 16 bases. The CDR3 length is 16 residues. From germline, CDR1 is LGHDT and CDR2 YNNKEL (reference sequence). The V and J ends lost 4 bases and 7 bases, in that order; junction bases with no gene match: 4. CDR3 region: CASSLPGLAGGNEQFF. The CDR3, as DNA: TGTGCCAGCAGCCTACCGGGACTAGCGGGAGGGAATGAGCAGTTCTTC.

The rearrangement joins TRBV6-5 to TRBJ2-7; TRBD2 agrees at 7 bases. The J segment lost 0 bases and the V segment lost 5 bases, leaving 7 bases of the junction unmatched. This CDR3 has 15 residues. Germline lookup yields CDR1 MNHEY and CDR2 SVGAGI. The CDR3 sequence is CASSREGGSSYEQYF. CDR3 nucleotides: TGTGCCAGCAGTAGGGAAGGCGGGAGCTCCTACGAGCAGTACTTC.

The genes are TRBV28 and TRBJ2-7; D ambiguous. Germline CDR1 and CDR2: MDHEN and SYDVKM. This CDR3 is built from 12 residues. Trimming pared 5 bases from V and 6 bases from J, leaving 11 bases between. CDR3 sequence (DNA): TGTGCCAGCAGTCCTACCCCCCTCGAGCAGTACTTC. This translates into CASSPTPLEQYF.

The chain couples TRBV6-1 to TRBJ2-7, with 7 bases lining up with TRBD1. The length of the CDR3 is 14 residues. The germline CDR1 and CDR2 sequences are MNHNS and SASEGT. With 3 bases clipped from V and 1 base from J, the junction kept 3 bases outside the gene matches. In nucleotides, the CDR3 is TGTGCCAGCAGTGAGACGACAGGGTCCTACGAGCAGTACTTC. Translation gives CASSETTGSYEQYF.

The chain has TRBV5-1 and TRBJ2-3; 7 bases are shared with TRBD2. This CDR3 contains 16 residues. Germline-derived CDR1 and CDR2 are SGHRS and YFSETQ. Germline trimming cut 4 bases from V and 2 bases from J; bases unmatched to any gene: 10. The CDR3 sequence: CASSPGLAGHTDTQYF. CDR3 nucleotides: TGCGCCAGCAGCCCCGGGTTAGCGGGCCACACAGATACGCAGTATTTT.

V is TRBV19 and J is TRBJ1-3; no reliable D call. In germline, CDR1 is LNHDA, CDR2 SQIVND (reference sequence). This CDR3 region has 14 residues. V dropped 5 bases and J dropped 4 bases, with 12 bases sitting between them. Written as DNA, the CDR3 is TGTGCCAGTAGTTATAGCTCGGGAGGAAACACCATATATTTT. Translating gives CASSYSSGGNTIYF. Filled out from reference TRBV19 and TRBJ1-3, the complete variable domain reads DGGITQSPKYLFRKEGQNVTLSCEQNLNHDAMYWYRQDPGQGLRLIYYSQIVNDFQKGDIAEGYSVSREKKESFPLTVTSAQKNPTAFYLCASSYSSGGNTIYFGEGSWLTVV.

The chain links TRBV7-2 to TRBJ2-1; D gene ambiguous. This CDR3 comprises 15 residues. Trimming left V 3 bases short and J 4 bases short, with 13 bases between. Germline CDR1 and CDR2: SGHTA and FQGNSA. CDR3 residues: CASSFYPYGYNEQFF. CDR3 in DNA: TGTGCCAGCAGCTTCTACCCCTACGGTTACAATGAGCAGTTCTTC. Based on the CDR3 plus reference TRBV7-2 and TRBJ2-1, the full variable domain is GAGVSQSPSNKVTEKGKDVELRCDPISGHTALYWYRQSLGQGLEFLIYFQGNSAPDKSGLPSDRFSAERTGGSVSTLTIQRTQQEDSAVYLCASSFYPYGYNEQFFGPGTRLTVL.

The chain's CDR3 is CASSPWTGGYNEQFF. As DNA, the CDR3 is TGTGCCAGCAGCCCTTGGACAGGGGGGTACAATGAGCAGTTCTTC. The rearrangement joins TRBV5-6 to TRBJ2-1; 10 bases are shared with TRBD1. The germline V gene encodes CDR1 SGHDT and CDR2 YYEEEE. V lost 4 bases and J lost 4; bases outside the gene matches: 5. This CDR3 region has 15 residues.

Only a few counts were recorded for this clone. The chain combines TRBV3-1 (or the pseudogene TRBV3-2) with TRBJ2-7; 7 nucleotides line up with TRBD2. The CDR3 consists of 16 residues. Per germline, CDR1 LGHDT and CDR2 YNNKEL (reference sequence). J gave up 0 bases and V 0 bases, and 5 bases lay outside the gene matches. Here the CDR3 DNA reads TGTGCCAGCAGCCAAGAACGGGGGGTCTCCTCCTACGAGCAGTACTTC. Translated: CASSQERGVSSYEQYF.

This clone appeared a few times. The chain employs TRBV5-8 and TRBJ1-6; unclear D gene. V lost 0 bases and J 9 bases, leaving 7 bases between the germline ends. Germline CDR1 SGHTS, CDR2 YDEGEE. The CDR3 consists of 13 residues. The CDR3 coding sequence is TGTGCCAGCAGCTTGGAAGGCGGTTCACCCCTCCACTTT. Amino acid sequence: CASSLEGGSPLHF.